This T cell receptor beta chain was sequenced for a study of T cell responses to AZD1222 COVID-19 vaccine. Data came from immunoSEQ multiplex PCR; TCRdb stores just in-frame clones and leaves some out. Of 40,000 to 55,000 clones in the sample, 80% to 90% were seen once. Of note for this clone: Its antigen remains unidentified.

Study-wide findings and caveats: Donor demographics were predominantly white British with a female majority; clonal diversity may be underestimated. Unmutated variant regions reportedly attract nearly half of all spike-specific TCRs.

Timing groups of about 4 and about 12 weeks for second doses were pooled. Trimming at V came to 3 bases and at J to 5 bases, leaving 3 bases not matched to a gene. The CDR3 has 14 amino acids. Germline CDR1 MNHEY, CDR2 SVGAGI. The V and J genes are TRBV6-5 and TRBJ2-5, with 10 bases fitting TRBD1. Sequencing was performed on peripheral blood, taken 28 days after the second AZD1222 dose. The origin of this receptor is an adult who received the AZD1222 COVID-19 vaccine. The CDR3 region is CASSYPTGGETQYF. The CDR3 coding sequence is TGTGCCAGCAGTTATCCGACAGGGGGCGAGACCCAGTACTTC.